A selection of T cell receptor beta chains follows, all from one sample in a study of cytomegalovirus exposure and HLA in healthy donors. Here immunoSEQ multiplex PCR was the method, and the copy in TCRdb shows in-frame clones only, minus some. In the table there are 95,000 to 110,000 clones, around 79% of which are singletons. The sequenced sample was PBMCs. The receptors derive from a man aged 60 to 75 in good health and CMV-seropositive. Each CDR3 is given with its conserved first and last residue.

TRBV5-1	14	CASSNPKGGTEAFF
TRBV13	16	CASSLMSGGHQETQYF
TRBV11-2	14	CASRSRGTDYEQYF
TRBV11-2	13	CASSLGRYNEQFF
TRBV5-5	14	CASRTIRGLNEQFF
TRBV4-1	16	CASSQDVDTGQNEQFF
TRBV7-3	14	CASSLMGPRDTQYF
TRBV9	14	CASSVGLGQEAQYF
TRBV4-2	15	CASSQDNRGTGELFF
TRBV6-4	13	CASSDPKEGPLHF
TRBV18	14	CASSLEQSNQPQHF
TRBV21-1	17	CASSKARQGAFVKTQYF
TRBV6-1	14	CASSELTWNSPLHF
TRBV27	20	CASRAAGQGVMEVSTDTQYF